The 26 T cell receptor beta chains reported below all come from one sample, sequenced in a study of blood T cells in healthy people across ages. A J-beta primer mix and a sample-barcoded 5' primer were used in a second PCR of about 7 to 11 cycles. TCRdb redid the calling of the 5' RACE reads with MiXCR, one entry per CDR3 protein. Altogether around 1,500,000 distinct CDR3 sequences are present, 42% being singletons, with the ten largest covering 7.9%. Specimen: blood. The receptors shown here come from a woman aged 18-29 years in good health.

The chain joins TRBV3-1 to TRBJ1-1, with a tentative D call TRBD1 (5 bases). Germline CDR1 reads LGHDT; CDR2 reads YNNKEL (reference sequence). The CDR3 has 14 residues. V lost 4 bases and J lost 3, with 12 bases in between. CDR3 protein: CASSLFVGDTEAFF. CDR3 nucleotide sequence: TGTGCCAGCAGCCTTTTTGTGGGGGACACTGAAGCTTTCTTT.

This clonotype was picked up a small number of times. V is TRBV5-1 and J is TRBJ2-1; D is perhaps TRBD2 (5 bases). The germline V gene encodes CDR1 SGHRS and CDR2 YFSETQ. V dropped 3 bases and J dropped 6 bases, with 13 bases sitting between them. The length of the CDR3 is 14 residues. CDR3 DNA: TGCGCCAGCAGCTCGGCTAGCCTTGTCAATGAGCAGTTCTTC. Amino acids: CASSSASLVNEQFF.

The genes are TRBV18 and TRBJ2-3; no firm D call. This CDR3 spans 16 amino acids. Trimming took 3 bases from V and 5 from J, leaving 18 bases between them. Per germline, CDR1 KGHSH and CDR2 LQKENI. The CDR3 DNA is TGTGCCAGCTCACCCACATCGAGCGATCTGGGAGATACGCAGTATTTT. This gives the protein CASSPTSSDLGDTQYF.

Concerning this clonotype itself: An end of the junction does not agree with germline; a read error may underlie this. The chain joins TRBV3-1 to TRBJ2-7, with TRBD2 as a possible D gene (6 bases). The CDR3 totals 15 residues. The germline V gene encodes CDR1 LGHDT and CDR2 YNNKEL (reference sequence). In DNA form, the CDR3 reads TGTGCCAGCAGCCACCCTAGCGTCCTCGGCTACGGGCAGTACTTC. As protein: CASSHPSVLGYGQYF.

In this sample, this clonotype turned up once. This sequence joins TRBV20-1 and TRBJ1-3; possible D gene TRBD1, 5 bases. V gave up 5 bases and J gave up 8 bases, with 31 bases separating them. From germline, CDR1 is DFQATT and CDR2 SNEGSKA (reference sequence). The CDR3 is made up of 18 amino acids. The CDR3 loop is CSAVGGGNPRSLGDTIYF. The CDR3 bases are TGCAGTGCTGTGGGGGGAGGCAACCCTCGCAGTTTGGGGGACACCATATATTTT.

This clonotype was counted a few times. This chain joins TRBV3-1 and TRBJ1-2, with 8 nucleotides matching TRBD1. V was pared by 0 bases and J by 4 bases, with 25 bases of the junction left unmatched. The CDR3 is 22 amino acids. Germline CDR1 is LGHDT and CDR2 is YNNKEL (reference sequence). As DNA, the CDR3 is TGTGCCAGCAGCCAAGAACTGGACAGGGTCCTGGCCTTATGGCTAAAAATCTATGGCTACACCTTC. Amino acids: CASSQELDRVLALWLKIYGYTF.

Comment on this clonotype: Its ends do not fully match the called genes, so a read error is possible. The chain links TRBV3-1 to TRBJ2-5, with D possibly being TRBD1 (6 bases). The CDR3 covers 16 residues. Per the germline V gene, CDR1 is LGHDT and CDR2 is YNNKEL (reference sequence). CDR3 nucleotides: TGTGCCGGCAGCCTGCGCCGGACAGACCTCCAAGAGACCCAGTACTTC. It codes for CAGSLRRTDLQETQYF.

Turning to this clonotype: The junction differs from germline at one of its ends, possibly a read error. The J gene is TRBJ2-5, the V gene TRBV6-5; D ambiguous. TRBJ2-7 explains the end of the DNA better; the J call may be wrong. The CDR3 has 14 residues. Germline CDR1 MNHEY, CDR2 SVGAGI. CDR3 sequence: CASSHSWGRYEQYF. The CDR3 DNA sequence: TGTGCCAGCAGTCACTCGTGGGGTAGGTACGAGCAGTACTTC.

The chain couples TRBV28 to TRBJ2-7; maybe TRBD1 (5 bases). V dropped 7 bases and J dropped 0 bases, with 13 bases sitting between them. The CDR3 is 14 amino acids. The germline V gene has CDR1 MDHEN and CDR2 SYDVKM. The CDR3 spells CASISRQGSYEQYF. CDR3 DNA: TGTGCCAGCATCTCCCGGCAGGGCTCCTACGAGCAGTACTTC.

This chain connects TRBV20-1 to TRBJ1-1; D remains ambiguous. Between the trimmed V and J ends, which lost 0 bases and 1 base, there was a span of 9 bases. CDR1 and CDR2 (germline): DFQATT, SNEGSKA (reference sequence). This CDR3 comprises 14 residues. In DNA, the CDR3 is TGCAGTGCTAGAGATTTTTTGAGGAACACTGAAGCTTTCTTT. It specifies CSARDFLRNTEAFF.

This clonotype showed up just a few times. This chain joins TRBV30 and TRBJ2-5; D not resolved. Trimming left V 1 base short and J 4 bases short, with 10 bases between. Germline CDR1 reads GTSNPN; CDR2 reads SVGIG (reference sequence). This CDR3 comprises 13 residues. The DNA for the CDR3 is TGTGCCTGGAGTGGGAGCGTTCTAGAGACCCAGTACTTC. It encodes CAWSGSVLETQYF.

The chain links TRBV7-9 to TRBJ2-1, with a tentative D call TRBD2 (6 bases). The CDR3 has 18 residues. CDR1 and CDR2 (germline): SEHNR, FQNEAQ (reference sequence). V lost 8 bases, J lost 0 bases, and 23 bases lay in between. The CDR3 DNA is TGTGCCAGCTCCTCCTCGTTTAGCGGCCCTTACTCCTACAATGAGCAGTTCTTC. Protein sequence: CASSSSFSGPYSYNEQFF.

A note on this clonotype: Relative to the germline gene, one junction end is altered; a read error may explain this. The chain carries TRBV7-7 and TRBJ2-5; no reliable D call. Germline CDR1 is SSHAT and CDR2 is FNYEAQ (reference sequence). The CDR3 is made up of 13 amino acids. The CDR3 protein is CASSLGPRETQYF. The CDR3 region has the DNA TGTGCTAGCAGCTTAGGACCTCGGGAGACCCAGTACTTC.

The chain carries TRBV28 and TRBJ1-2; 7 nucleotides align to TRBD1. The germline V gene encodes CDR1 MDHEN and CDR2 SYDVKM. There are 15 residues in the CDR3. The V segment lost 5 bases and the J segment 8 bases; nucleotides outside the gene matches: 14. CDR3 coding DNA: TGTGCCAGCAGTCTAGACGGACAGGCAACGGGGGGCTACACCTTC. Translated, it gives CASSLDGQATGGYTF.

The genes are TRBV14 and TRBJ1-2, with unresolved D. The V and J ends lost 1 base and 7 bases respectively, with 7 bases between them. Per germline, CDR1 SGHDN and CDR2 FVKESK. This CDR3 contains 12 residues. This chain's CDR3 is CASSQGGSGYTF. The CDR3 nucleotides are TGTGCCAGCAGCCAAGGTGGAAGTGGCTACACCTTC.

The chain links TRBV7-2 to TRBJ2-5; weak D call: TRBD2 (5 bases). With 1 base removed from V and 12 bases from J, the gap between germline ends came to 15 bases. The germline V gene has CDR1 SGHTA and CDR2 FQGNSA. The CDR3 length is 13 residues. In nucleotides, the CDR3 is TGTGCCAGCAGCTTAGAGCGGACGTGGGTGAAGTACTTC. It specifies CASSLERTWVKYF.

The chain combines TRBV10-1 with TRBJ2-1, with TRBD2 matching over 7 bases. The CDR3 is 14 residues long. Looked up from germline, CDR1 is WNHNN and CDR2 is SYGVQD (reference sequence). Here the CDR3 DNA reads TGCGCGACCCTCGTCCTAGCGGACTACAATGAGCAGTTCTTC. This translates into CATLVLADYNEQFF.

The rearrangement joins TRBV2 to TRBJ1-1; D perhaps matches TRBD1 (5 bases). Germline V CDR1 and CDR2: SNHLY, FYNNEI. This CDR3 region has 14 residues. Trimming stripped 8 bases from V and 1 base from J, with 14 bases between. This chain's CDR3 is CASQFIGGNTEAFF. CDR3 nucleotides: TGTGCCAGCCAATTTATCGGGGGGAACACTGAAGCTTTCTTT.

This clonotype has ten or more counts. The chain couples TRBV25-1 to TRBJ1-2; D call uncertain. V was pared by 3 bases and J by 2 bases, with 4 bases between. The CDR3 is made up of 12 amino acids. Germline CDR1 and CDR2: MGHDK and SYGVNS. Here the CDR3 reads CASSDQNYGYTF. CDR3 nucleotide sequence: TGTGCCAGCAGTGACCAGAACTATGGCTACACCTTC.

This clonotype was recorded at least ten times. V and J are TRBV20-1 and TRBJ2-1, with a possible D match to TRBD1 (5 bases). Germline loops: CDR1 DFQATT, CDR2 SNEGSKA (reference sequence). V shed 6 bases and J shed 4 bases, with 19 bases lying between them. The CDR3 sequence is 15 residues long. The CDR3 DNA reads as TGCAGTGCAACAGGCCCGACCATCGTTTACAATGAGCAGTTCTTC. It specifies CSATGPTIVYNEQFF.

The chain joins TRBV20-1 to TRBJ1-5; D possibly corresponds to TRBD1 (6 bases). Trimming pared 0 bases from V and 3 bases from J, leaving 9 bases between. The CDR3 has 14 residues. The germline V gene has CDR1 DFQATT and CDR2 SNEGSKA (reference sequence). This CDR3 is CSARDGTHNQPQHF. The CDR3 DNA reads TGCAGTGCTAGAGACGGGACACACAATCAGCCCCAGCATTTT.

The chain has TRBV6-1 and TRBJ1-6; D is uncertain. Germline CDR1 reads MNHNS; CDR2 reads SASEGT. V gave up 8 bases and J gave up 9 bases, with 14 bases separating them. The length of the CDR3 is 13 residues. CDR3: CASGEGFGSPLHF. CDR3 in DNA: TGTGCCAGCGGGGAGGGTTTCGGTTCACCCCTCCACTTT.

This chain joins TRBV20-1 and TRBJ2-5, with 9 nucleotides matching TRBD1. The J call could be wrong; TRBJ2-7 is a better fit for the DNA end. Germline loops: CDR1 DFQATT, CDR2 SNEGSKA (reference sequence). The CDR3 is 14 amino acids. The DNA of the CDR3 is TGCAGTGCTAGACCGGGACAGGGTGTCGACGAGCAGTACTTC. It yields the protein CSARPGQGVDEQYF.

The chain uses TRBV15 and TRBJ2-1, with D possibly matching TRBD2 (6 bases). The CDR3 runs 15 residues. The ends were cut back, 5 bases at V and 10 bases at J, with 21 bases in the middle. Germline V gives CDR1 LNHNV, CDR2 YYDKDF (reference sequence). CDR3 DNA: TGTGCCACCAGCCAAGAGATGGTCGGGAGTAAGGAGCAGTTCTTC. Translating gives CATSQEMVGSKEQFF.

The J gene is TRBJ2-1, the V gene TRBV6-5; tentatively, D is TRBD2 (5 bases). There are 12 residues in the CDR3. Germline CDR1 reads MNHEY; CDR2 reads SVGAGI. The ends were cut back, 7 bases at V and 9 bases at J, with 13 bases in the middle. CDR3 coding DNA: TGTGCCAGCACCAAAAACGAGGGTGAGCAGTTCTTC. Its translation is CASTKNEGEQFF.

The V and J genes are TRBV7-6 and TRBJ1-5; unclear D gene. The CDR3 is 15 residues long. V was trimmed by 1 base and J by 4 bases, leaving 11 bases between them. CDR1 and CDR2 (germline): SGHVS, FNYEAQ. The CDR3 DNA sequence: TGTGCCAGCAGCTTAGGGAACGTTCAGAATCAGCCCCAGCATTTT. Translated, it gives CASSLGNVQNQPQHF.